These 25 T cell receptor beta chains share one sample of origin, sequenced in a study of blood T cell repertoires in COVID-19. Profiled with immunoSEQ multiplex PCR; TCRdb holds only in-frame clones, not every one. The sample comprises over 300,000 clones, 70% to 90% of which are singletons, and roughly 8.9% rests with the top ten. The sample consisted of PBMCs or T cells enriched from blood (not recorded which). Receptor source: a woman aged 40 to 50 who had recovered from COVID-19.

The rearrangement joins TRBV19 to TRBJ2-3, with 8 bases that match TRBD1. The V gene's germline CDR1 is LNHDA and CDR2 SQIVND (reference sequence). Losses at the gene ends were 6 bases for V and 1 base for J; bases not matched to a gene: 9. The CDR3 covers 16 residues. DNA for the CDR3: TGTGCCAGTAGCCCCCTGACAGGGGAAGGCACAGATACGCAGTATTTT. It encodes CASSPLTGEGTDTQYF.

The V and J genes are TRBV4-3 and TRBJ2-7; TRBD1 agrees at 7 bases. This CDR3 comprises 15 residues. CDR1 and CDR2 (germline): LGHNA, YSLEER. V was pared by 2 bases and J by 3 bases, with 7 bases of the junction left unmatched. CDR3 in DNA: TGCGCCAGCAGCCAACCGGGACAGTCGCTCTACGAGCAGTACTTC. Encoded protein: CASSQPGQSLYEQYF.

The rearrangement uses TRBV30 and TRBJ1-6; 7 bases line up with TRBD1. Germline loops: CDR1 GTSNPN, CDR2 SVGIG (reference sequence). The CDR3 contains 12 residues. The J segment lost 13 bases and the V segment lost 1 base, leaving 4 bases of the junction unmatched. CDR3 DNA: TGTGCCTGGAGTGACAGGGGAGCCCCCCTCCACTTT. Protein product: CAWSDRGAPLHF.

With regard to this clone: This CDR3 is also generated by other DNA sequences in the sample. This chain links TRBV5-1 with TRBJ2-5, with TRBD2 matching over 10 bases. This CDR3 is built from 14 residues. Germline V gives CDR1 SGHRS, CDR2 YFSETQ. V shed 1 base and J 4 bases; nucleotides not matched to a gene: 1. DNA for the CDR3: TGCGCCAGCAGCTTGAGCGGGGGGGTAGAGACCCAGTACTTC. This translates into CASSLSGGVETQYF. The whole variable domain, filled in from reference TRBV5-1 and TRBJ2-5, reads KAGVTQTPRYLIKTRGQQVTLSCSPISGHRSVSWYQQTPGQGLQFLFEYFSETQRNKGNFPGRFSGRQFSNSRSEMNVSTLELGDSALYLCASSLSGGVETQYFGPGTRLLVL.

The chain links TRBV27 to TRBJ2-7; a possible D gene is TRBD1 (5 bases). The germline gives CDR1 MNHEY, CDR2 SMNVEV (reference sequence). This CDR3 has 14 amino acids. Deletions cut 3 bases from V and 2 bases from J, with 11 bases between. The DNA for the CDR3 is TGTGCCAGCAGTTTCAGTCCAGGGCCCTACGAGCAGTACTTC. Amino acids: CASSFSPGPYEQYF.

This sequence joins TRBV30 and TRBJ1-6, with TRBD1 as a possible D gene (6 bases). In germline, CDR1 is GTSNPN, CDR2 SVGIG (reference sequence). Trimming took off 0 bases at V and 10 bases at J, with 13 bases between the two ends. The CDR3 contains 14 residues. The CDR3 DNA follows: TGTGCCTGGAGTGTAGAGGGAGGGGGATCACCCCTCCACTTT. It yields the protein CAWSVEGGGSPLHF.

The V call is TRBV11-2, the J call TRBJ2-3; the D gene is possibly TRBD2 (7 bases). This CDR3 region has 16 residues. CDR1 and CDR2 (germline): SGHAT, FQNNGV. V lost 1 base and J lost 0, with 11 bases in between. The CDR3 sequence is CASSLGGGHSTDTQYF. CDR3 nucleotides: TGTGCCAGCAGCTTAGGGGGGGGGCACAGCACAGATACGCAGTATTTT.

Turning to this clone: The same CDR3 can be traced to other DNA sequences in this sample. The chain has TRBV18 and TRBJ2-6; weak D call: TRBD2 (5 bases). Trimming took 3 bases from V and 1 from J, leaving 7 bases between them. The length of the CDR3 is 15 residues. Germline lookup yields CDR1 KGHSH and CDR2 LQKENI. The CDR3 reads CASSPGGSGANVLTF. The CDR3 nucleotides are TGTGCCAGCTCACCGGGCGGGTCTGGGGCCAACGTCCTGACTTTC.

This chain joins TRBV12-3 or TRBV12-4 and TRBJ1-5; weak D call: TRBD1 (6 bases). Deletions cut 5 bases from V and 3 bases from J, with 8 bases between. The CDR3 has 13 amino acids. The CDR3 is CASSGQYNQPQHF. The CDR3 region has the DNA TGTGCCAGCAGTGGACAGTACAATCAGCCCCAGCATTTT.

About this clone itself: Compared with germline, one end of the junction differs, possibly owing to a read error. This rearrangement joins TRBV7-7 to TRBJ1-4, with D unresolved. There are 13 residues in the CDR3. Germline assignment: CDR1 SSHAT and CDR2 FNYEAQ (reference sequence). The CDR3 nucleotides are TGTGCTAGCAGCCCCCAGCGAGATGAAAAACTGTTTTTT. Its translation is CASSPQRDEKLFF.

This clone has only a few counts. CDR3 loop: CASSIGTGGGQPQHF. The CDR3 DNA reads TGTGCCAGTAGTATTGGGACAGGGGGCGGGCAGCCCCAGCATTTT. The rearrangement joins TRBV19 to TRBJ1-5, with 12 bases fitting TRBD1. Per the germline V gene, CDR1 is LNHDA and CDR2 is SQIVND (reference sequence). The V and J ends lost 3 bases and 7 bases, in that order; junction bases with no gene match: 4. This CDR3 region has 15 residues.

The CDR3 nucleotides read TGTGCCAGCAGCTTAAGGACAGGGGAAGAAGAGACCCAGTACTTC. Amino acids: CASSLRTGEEETQYF. The chain carries TRBV11-3 and TRBJ2-5; 9 bases match TRBD1. The CDR3 spans 15 residues. The V segment lost 2 bases and the J segment 3 bases; nucleotides outside the gene matches: 4. The germline gives CDR1 SGHNT, CDR2 YENEEA.

The chain employs TRBV18 and TRBJ2-7; tentatively, D is TRBD2 (5 bases). Trimming left V 6 bases short and J 1 base short, with 22 bases between. Germline V gene data show CDR1 as KGHSH and CDR2 as LQKENI. This CDR3 has 17 residues. The chain's CDR3 is CASSPRGSAPPSYEQYF. CDR3 nucleotides: TGTGCCAGCTCCCCCCGGGGTAGCGCGCCTCCTTCCTACGAGCAGTACTTC. Complete variable domain (other parts from reference TRBV18 and TRBJ2-7): NAGVMQNPRHLVRRRGQEARLRCSPMKGHSHVYWYRQLPEEGLKFMVYLQKENIIDESGMPKERFSAEFPKEGPSILRIQQVVRGDSAAYFCASSPRGSAPPSYEQYFGPGTRLTVT.

This sequence joins TRBV2 and TRBJ1-3, with D maybe TRBD1 (6 bases). Trimming removed 6 bases from V and 4 bases from J, with 13 bases in between. The germline gives CDR1 SNHLY, CDR2 FYNNEI. This CDR3 region has 14 residues. CDR3 residues: CASSRTAAGNTIYF. CDR3 in DNA: TGTGCCAGCAGCCGGACAGCAGCCGGAAACACCATATATTTT.

The V call is TRBV12-3 or TRBV12-4, the J call TRBJ1-2, with D hard to call. V lost 6 bases and J lost 7, with 15 bases in between. The CDR3 has 13 residues. CDR3 nucleotides: TGTGCCAGCAGCCCCCAATTAGAGTCTGGCTACACCTTC. It encodes CASSPQLESGYTF.

The chain carries TRBV6-2 or TRBV6-3 and TRBJ1-1; D is unclear. V was pared by 4 bases and J by 0 bases, with 9 bases between. CDR1 MNHEY and CDR2 SVGEGT come from the germline V gene. CDR3 length: 14 residues. The CDR3 is CASSFTLMNTEAFF. Here the CDR3 DNA reads TGTGCCAGCAGTTTTACTCTGATGAACACTGAAGCTTTCTTT.

The chain is built from TRBV7-9 and TRBJ1-4; 7 bases align to TRBD1. CDR3 length: 14 residues. Germline V gene data show CDR1 as SEHNR and CDR2 as FQNEAQ (reference sequence). V trimming: 5 bases; J trimming: 8 bases; junction bases outside the gene matches: 8. CDR3 sequence: CASSKTGYGEKLFF. CDR3 nucleotides: TGTGCCAGCAGCAAGACAGGGTATGGAGAAAAACTGTTTTTT. Together with reference TRBV7-9 and TRBJ1-4, the CDR3 gives the full variable domain: DTGVSQNPRHKITKRGQNVTFRCDPISEHNRLYWYRQTLGQGPEFLTYFQNEAQLEKSRLLSDRFSAERPKGSFSTLEIQRTEQGDSAMYLCASSKTGYGEKLFFGSGTQLSVL.

The gene calls are TRBV30 and TRBJ2-4; no clear D. V shed 3 bases and J shed 0 bases, with 9 bases lying between them. Per germline, CDR1 GTSNPN and CDR2 SVGIG (reference sequence). This CDR3 has 14 residues. CDR3 amino acids: CAWRTVLAKNIQYF. The CDR3 DNA reads as TGTGCCTGGAGAACAGTTTTAGCCAAAAACATTCAGTACTTC.

The chain joins TRBV7-3 to TRBJ2-3; TRBD2 matches at 8 bases. This CDR3 is built from 15 residues. After removal of 2 bases from V and 5 bases from J, the junction contained 6 bases not matched to a gene. CDR1 and CDR2 (germline): SGHTA, FQGTGA. CDR3 DNA: TGTGCCAGCAGCTTAGACCCCGGGGGGGAAGATACGCAGTATTTT. Its translation: CASSLDPGGEDTQYF. Variable domain in full (rest from reference TRBV7-3 and TRBJ2-3): GAGVSQTPSNKVTEKGKYVELRCDPISGHTALYWYRQSLGQGPEFLIYFQGTGAADDSGLPNDRFFAVRPEGSVSTLKIQRTERGDSAVYLCASSLDPGGEDTQYFGPGTRLTVL.

This chain joins TRBV11-3 and TRBJ2-7, with TRBD1 matching 8 bases. Germline lookup yields CDR1 SGHNT and CDR2 YENEEA. The J segment lost 0 bases and the V segment lost 5 bases, leaving 6 bases of the junction unmatched. The CDR3 extends over 15 amino acids. The CDR3 DNA is TGTGCCAGCAGCCCCCGGACAGGGCTCTCCTACGAGCAGTACTTC. Its protein is CASSPRTGLSYEQYF.

The V call is TRBV19, the J call TRBJ1-5, with D possibly being TRBD1 (6 bases). CDR3 size: 17 residues. Germline-derived CDR1 and CDR2 are LNHDA and SQIVND (reference sequence). Trimming took off 2 bases at V and 3 bases at J, with 17 bases between the two ends. The CDR3 here is CASSIPGAAAFNQPQHF. The CDR3 DNA is TGTGCCAGTAGTATACCAGGGGCCGCCGCTTTCAATCAGCCCCAGCATTTT.

This clone was seen once. This chain connects TRBV4-3 to TRBJ2-7; 15 bases line up with TRBD2. The CDR3 has 17 amino acids. The V gene end was trimmed by 3 bases and the J gene end by 6 bases; junction bases not matched to a gene: 9. Germline V gene lookup returns CDR1 LGHNA and CDR2 YSLEER. CDR3 coding DNA: TGCGCCAGCAGCCAGGGAAGGACTAGCGGGAGGGTGAGCGAGCAGTACTTC. Protein product: CASSQGRTSGRVSEQYF.

The V and J genes are TRBV19 and TRBJ2-2, with TRBD1 matching over 9 bases. The J segment lost 2 bases and the V segment lost 6 bases, leaving 4 bases of the junction unmatched. The CDR3 consists of 15 residues. Germline values: CDR1 LNHDA, CDR2 SQIVND (reference sequence). The CDR3 protein is CASRTDRGNTGELFF. The CDR3 DNA reads as TGTGCCAGTAGGACGGACAGGGGAAACACCGGGGAGCTGTTTTTT.

This chain joins TRBV24-1 and TRBJ2-1; TRBD1 matches at 9 bases. From germline, CDR1 is KGHDR and CDR2 SFDVKD. CDR3 length: 15 residues. Trimming at V came to 3 bases and at J to 8 bases, leaving 7 bases not matched to a gene. The CDR3 coding sequence is TGTGCCACCAGTGATCCCCCGACAGGGGGGGATGAGCAGTTCTTC. It translates to CATSDPPTGGDEQFF.

The J gene is TRBJ1-3, the V gene TRBV23-1; TRBD1 matches at 8 bases. TRBV23-1 is an ORF, and what it does is uncertain. This CDR3 comprises 21 residues. V shed 0 bases, J shed 0 bases, and the junction held 16 bases outside the gene matches. The CDR3 loop is CASSQSRPDSGTGRSGNTIYF. The CDR3 DNA follows: TGCGCCAGCAGTCAATCCCGGCCCGATTCGGGGACAGGCCGCTCTGGAAACACCATATATTTT.